A selection of T cell receptor beta chains follows, all from one sample in a study of control samples from healthy donors and cancer patients. Profiling relied on immunoSEQ multiplex PCR, and the TCRdb table lists in-frame clones only, not all of them. The table records around 12,000 clones, roughly 93% of them present only once. The specimen sequenced was PBMCs. The receptors were gathered from a man aged 80 or over with lung cancer. Each CDR3 is given with its conserved first and last residue. D genes are given only for firm matches. Part of the rows lack a size; the others show once, few, many or a class for expanded clones.

cdr3_length j_call d_call clone_size v_call cdr3_aa cdr3_nt
16 TRBJ1-5 TRBD1 - TRBV4-2 CASSPTTGAGGQPQHF TGTGCCAGCAGCCCGACGACAGGGGCTGGTGGCCAGCCCCAGCATTTT
16 TRBJ1-2 - - TRBV13 CASSPTRREPNYGYTF TGTGCCAGCAGCCCAACCCGAAGGGAGCCTAACTATGGCTACACCTTC
14 TRBJ1-4 - - TRBV5-1 CASGGAGKEEKLFF TGCGCCAGCGGCGGAGCCGGGAAAGAGGAAAAACTGTTTTTT
15 TRBJ1-2 TRBD1 - TRBV4-2 CASSIFPGTGYGYTF TGTGCCAGCAGCATTTTCCCCGGGACAGGGTACGGCTACACCTTC
15 TRBJ1-2 - - TRBV6-1 CASSEYRTVIHGYTF TGTGCCAGCAGTGAATACAGGACAGTAATCCATGGCTACACCTTC
14 TRBJ1-1 TRBD1 - TRBV19 CASSRQGGQTEAFF TGTGCCAGTAGTCGACAGGGGGGCCAGACTGAAGCTTTCTTT
12 TRBJ1-5 - - TRBV6-5 CASRLLGGPQHF TGTGCCAGCAGACTGCTGGGGGGGCCCCAGCATTTT
13 TRBJ2-3 - - TRBV7-2 CASSLGREDTQYF TGTGCCAGCAGCTTAGGCCGGGAAGATACGCAGTATTTT
15 TRBJ1-2 - once TRBV6-1 CASSESFSASYGYTF TGTGCCAGCAGTGAAAGTTTTTCTGCATCCTATGGCTACACCTTC
15 TRBJ1-2 TRBD1 - TRBV7-9 CASTLGQGLNYGYTF TGTGCCAGCACTCTAGGACAGGGGCTTAACTATGGCTACACCTTC
17 TRBJ2-5 - - TRBV7-2 CASSLGGGGGEQETQYF TGTGCCAGCAGCTTAGGAGGCGGGGGCGGTGAACAAGAGACCCAGTACTTC
11 TRBJ1-5 - - TRBV28 CASSFLGAQHF TGTGCCAGCAGTTTCTTGGGGGCCCAGCATTTT
13 TRBJ2-7 - - TRBV5-1 CASSLPTQGEQYF TGCGCCAGCAGCTTGCCGACACAAGGAGAGCAGTACTTC
14 TRBJ1-5 - - TRBV7-8 CASSFRSLNQPQHF TGTGCCAGCAGCTTCCGGTCACTCAATCAGCCCCAGCATTTT
13 TRBJ2-3 - - TRBV10-2 CASSEWGPDTQYF TGCGCCAGCAGTGAGTGGGGCCCAGATACGCAGTATTTT
14 TRBJ2-5 - - TRBV6-2/TRBV6-3 CASSYSIIIETQYF TGTGCCAGCAGTTACTCGATTATAATCGAGACCCAGTACTTC
12 TRBJ1-4 - - TRBV10-2 CASSPGGEKLFF TGCGCCAGCAGTCCTGGGGGTGAAAAACTGTTTTTT
17 TRBJ1-1 TRBD1 - TRBV11-2 CASSSGTGGFSDTEAFF TGTGCCAGCAGCTCCGGGACAGGGGGCTTTTCGGACACTGAAGCTTTCTTT
12 TRBJ1-5 - few TRBV2 CASSDRNQPQHF TGTGCCAGCAGTGACAGGAATCAGCCCCAGCATTTT